This T cell receptor beta chain was found in a study of blood T cells in healthy people across ages. A sample-barcoded 5' primer and a J-beta primer mix were used in a second PCR of roughly 6 to 12 cycles. No fewer than 3 million CDR3-containing paired-end reads came from each sample. MiXCR, run by TCRdb on the 5' RACE reads, gives a single entry per CDR3 protein. The profile covers about 970,000 distinct CDR3 sequences, with about 51% appearing a single time and about a fifth taken by the ten largest. Study-level findings and limits: More naive CD4+ cells and higher diversity were found in long-lived than in aged donors.

V was pared by 4 bases and J by 5 bases, with 13 bases between. The V gene's germline CDR1 is SQVTM and CDR2 ANQGSEA. CDR3 length: 13 residues. This clonotype was counted only a few times. Its antigen is unknown. What was sequenced was blood. This TCR derives from a woman aged 55-70 years in good health. This chain uses TRBV29-1 with TRBJ2-3, with D possibly called TRBD1 or TRBD2 (6 bases each). In DNA form, the CDR3 reads TGCAGCGTTGTTCGGGGGCAAATAGATACGCAGTATTTT. Translation: CSVVRGQIDTQYF.